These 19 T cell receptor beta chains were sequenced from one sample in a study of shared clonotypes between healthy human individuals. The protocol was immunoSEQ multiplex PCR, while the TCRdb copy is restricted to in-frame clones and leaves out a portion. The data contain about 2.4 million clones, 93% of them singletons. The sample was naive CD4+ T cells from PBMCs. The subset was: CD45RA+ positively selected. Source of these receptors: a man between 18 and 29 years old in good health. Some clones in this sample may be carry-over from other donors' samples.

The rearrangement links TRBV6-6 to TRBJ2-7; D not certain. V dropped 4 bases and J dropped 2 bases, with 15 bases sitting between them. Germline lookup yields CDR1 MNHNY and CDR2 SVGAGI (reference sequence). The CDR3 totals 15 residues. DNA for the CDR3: TGTGCCAGCAGTTCAACGGATAGCTGGACCTACGAGCAGTACTTC. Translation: CASSSTDSWTYEQYF.

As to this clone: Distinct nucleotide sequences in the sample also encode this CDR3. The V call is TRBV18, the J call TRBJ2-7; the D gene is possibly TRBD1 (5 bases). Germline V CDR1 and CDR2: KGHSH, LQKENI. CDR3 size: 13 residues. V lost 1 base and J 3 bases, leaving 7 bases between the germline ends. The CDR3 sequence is CASSPQGFYEQYF. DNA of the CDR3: TGTGCCAGCTCACCACAGGGGTTCTACGAGCAGTACTTC.

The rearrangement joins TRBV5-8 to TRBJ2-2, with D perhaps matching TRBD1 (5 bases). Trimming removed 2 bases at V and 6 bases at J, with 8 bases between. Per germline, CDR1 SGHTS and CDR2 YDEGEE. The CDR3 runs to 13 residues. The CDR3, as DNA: TGTGCCAGCAGCTTCAGGGTGGCCGGGGAGCTGTTTTTT. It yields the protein CASSFRVAGELFF.

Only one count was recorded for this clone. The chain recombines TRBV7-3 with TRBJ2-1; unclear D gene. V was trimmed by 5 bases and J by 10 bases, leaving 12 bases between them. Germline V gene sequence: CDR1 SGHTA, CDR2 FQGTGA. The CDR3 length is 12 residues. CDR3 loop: CASSLNGREQFF. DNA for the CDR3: TGTGCCAGCAGCCTCAATGGACGAGAGCAGTTCTTC.

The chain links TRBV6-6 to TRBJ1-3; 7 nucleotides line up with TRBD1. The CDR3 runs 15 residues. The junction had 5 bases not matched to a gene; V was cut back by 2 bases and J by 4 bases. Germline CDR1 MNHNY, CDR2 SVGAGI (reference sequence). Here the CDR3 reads CASSYLRQGGNTIYF. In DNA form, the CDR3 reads TGTGCCAGCAGTTACCTGAGACAGGGCGGAAACACCATATATTTT.

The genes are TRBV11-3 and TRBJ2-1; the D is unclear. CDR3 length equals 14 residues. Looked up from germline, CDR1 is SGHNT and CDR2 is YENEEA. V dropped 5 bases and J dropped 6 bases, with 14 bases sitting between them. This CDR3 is CASSQTSLANEQFF. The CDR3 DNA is TGTGCCAGCAGCCAAACTTCCCTGGCCAATGAGCAGTTCTTC.

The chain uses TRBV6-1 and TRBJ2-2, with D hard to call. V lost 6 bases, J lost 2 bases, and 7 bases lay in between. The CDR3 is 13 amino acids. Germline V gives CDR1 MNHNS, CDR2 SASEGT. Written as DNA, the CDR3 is TGTGCCAGCAGAAAAGAAAACACCGGGGAGCTGTTTTTT. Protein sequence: CASRKENTGELFF.

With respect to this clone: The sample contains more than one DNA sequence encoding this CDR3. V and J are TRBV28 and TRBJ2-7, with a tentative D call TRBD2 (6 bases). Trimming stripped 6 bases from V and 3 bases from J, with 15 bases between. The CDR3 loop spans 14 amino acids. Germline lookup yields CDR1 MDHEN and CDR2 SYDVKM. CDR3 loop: CASSSPGLGYEQYF. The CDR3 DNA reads TGTGCCAGCAGCTCCCCGGGACTCGGCTACGAGCAGTACTTC.

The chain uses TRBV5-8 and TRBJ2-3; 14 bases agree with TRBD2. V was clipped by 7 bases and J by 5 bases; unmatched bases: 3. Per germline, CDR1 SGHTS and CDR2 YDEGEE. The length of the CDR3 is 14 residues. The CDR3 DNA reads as TGTGCCAGCGGACTAGCGGGAGGCCTAGATACGCAGTATTTT. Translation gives CASGLAGGLDTQYF.

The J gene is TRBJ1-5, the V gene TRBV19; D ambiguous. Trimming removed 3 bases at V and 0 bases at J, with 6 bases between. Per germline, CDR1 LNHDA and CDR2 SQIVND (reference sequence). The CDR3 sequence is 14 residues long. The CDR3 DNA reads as TGTGCCAGTAGTATCCCAGATAGCAATCAGCCCCAGCATTTT. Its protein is CASSIPDSNQPQHF.

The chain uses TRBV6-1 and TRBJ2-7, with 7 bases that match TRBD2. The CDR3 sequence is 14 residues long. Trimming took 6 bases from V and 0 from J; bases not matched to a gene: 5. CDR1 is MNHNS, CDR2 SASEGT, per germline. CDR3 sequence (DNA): TGTGCCAGCAGGCGCCTAGCGGTCTCCTACGAGCAGTACTTC. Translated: CASRRLAVSYEQYF.

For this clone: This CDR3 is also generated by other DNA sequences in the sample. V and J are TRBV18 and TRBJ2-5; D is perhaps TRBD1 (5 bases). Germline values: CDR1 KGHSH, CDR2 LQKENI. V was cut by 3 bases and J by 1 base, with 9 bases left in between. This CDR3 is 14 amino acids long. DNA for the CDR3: TGTGCCAGCTCACCCCAGGGTATCCAAGAGACCCAGTACTTC. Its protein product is CASSPQGIQETQYF.

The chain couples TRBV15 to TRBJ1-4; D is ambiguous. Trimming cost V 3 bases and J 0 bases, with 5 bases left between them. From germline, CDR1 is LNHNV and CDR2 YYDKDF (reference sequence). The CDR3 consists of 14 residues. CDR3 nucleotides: TGTGCCACCAGCAGTGGTCCAACTAATGAAAAACTGTTTTTT. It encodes CATSSGPTNEKLFF.

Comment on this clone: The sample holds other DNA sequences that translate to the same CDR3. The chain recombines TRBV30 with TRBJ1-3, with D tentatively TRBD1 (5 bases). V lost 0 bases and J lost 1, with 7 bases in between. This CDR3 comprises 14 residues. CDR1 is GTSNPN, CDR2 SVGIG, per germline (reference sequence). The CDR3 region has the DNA TGTGCCTGGAGTGTACGGGGGTCTGGAAACACCATATATTTT. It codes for CAWSVRGSGNTIYF.

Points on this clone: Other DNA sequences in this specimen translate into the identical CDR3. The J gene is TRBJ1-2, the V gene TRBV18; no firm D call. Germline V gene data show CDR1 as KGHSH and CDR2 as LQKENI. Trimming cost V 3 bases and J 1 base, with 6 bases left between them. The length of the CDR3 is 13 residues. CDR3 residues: CASSPADNYGYTF. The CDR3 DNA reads TGTGCCAGCTCACCGGCGGATAACTATGGCTACACCTTC.

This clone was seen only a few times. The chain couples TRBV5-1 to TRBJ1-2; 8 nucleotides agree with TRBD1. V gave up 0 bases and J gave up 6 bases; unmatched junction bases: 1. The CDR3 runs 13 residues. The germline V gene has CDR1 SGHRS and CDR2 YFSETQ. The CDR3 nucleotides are TGCGCCAGCAGCTTGGAGACAGGGGATGGCTACACCTTC. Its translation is CASSLETGDGYTF.

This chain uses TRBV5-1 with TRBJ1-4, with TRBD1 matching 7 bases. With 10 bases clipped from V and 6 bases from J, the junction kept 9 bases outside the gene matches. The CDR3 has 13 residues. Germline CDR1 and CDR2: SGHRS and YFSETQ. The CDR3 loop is CASTGTVDEKLFF. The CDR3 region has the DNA TGCGCCTCTACCGGGACAGTAGATGAAAAACTGTTTTTT.

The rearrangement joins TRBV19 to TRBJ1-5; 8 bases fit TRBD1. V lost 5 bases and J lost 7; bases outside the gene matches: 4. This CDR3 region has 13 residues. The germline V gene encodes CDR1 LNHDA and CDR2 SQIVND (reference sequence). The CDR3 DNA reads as TGTGCCAGTAGTCACAGGGGGGACCAGCCCCAGCATTTT. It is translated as CASSHRGDQPQHF.

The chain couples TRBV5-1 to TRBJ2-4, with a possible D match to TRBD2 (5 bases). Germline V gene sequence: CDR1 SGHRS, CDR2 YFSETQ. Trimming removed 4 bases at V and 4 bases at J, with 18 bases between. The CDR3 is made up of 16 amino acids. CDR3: CASSAEGWALKNIQYF. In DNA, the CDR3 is TGCGCCAGCAGCGCTGAGGGTTGGGCCCTTAAAAACATTCAGTACTTC.